The 27 T cell receptor beta chains listed next were all sequenced from one sample in a study of PD-1 blockade in classical Hodgkin lymphoma. Method: immunoSEQ multiplex PCR; TCRdb's copy keeps in-frame clones and lacks some. This sample carries 45,000 to 60,000 clones, approximately 90% of them seen once, and the ten largest clones take roughly 5.3%. Time point described: newly diagnosed, previously untreated cHL patient sample. Sequencing was performed on peripheral blood mononuclear cells (PBMCs). The source of these receptors is a human donor with classical Hodgkin lymphoma.

This clone was detected only once. The chain is built from TRBV5-1 and TRBJ2-5; no clear D gene. The CDR3 consists of 13 residues. CDR1 is SGHRS, CDR2 YFSETQ, per germline. The V gene lost 4 bases and the J gene lost 1 base, with 8 bases spanning the gap. CDR3 DNA: TGCGCCAGCAGCAGGGCGAGCCAAGAGACCCAGTACTTC. This codes for CASSRASQETQYF.

The rearrangement links TRBV10-1 to TRBJ1-4, with D unclear. Germline assignment: CDR1 WNHNN and CDR2 SYGVQD (reference sequence). The CDR3 contains 12 residues. The V end lost 8 bases, the J end lost 2 bases, and 6 bases lay between the germline ends. The CDR3 region has the DNA TGCGCCAGCGGCCGGACTAATGAAAAACTGTTTTTT. Residues: CASGRTNEKLFF.

V usage is TRBV18 and J usage is TRBJ1-1; 7 bases match TRBD1. After removal of 6 bases from V and 2 bases from J, the junction contained 6 bases not matched to a gene. The CDR3 has 14 residues. CDR1 is KGHSH and CDR2 is LQKENI in the germline V gene. Here the CDR3 reads CASSPGQTNTEAFF. DNA for the CDR3: TGTGCCAGCTCCCCGGGACAGACTAACACTGAAGCTTTCTTT.

The gene calls are TRBV5-1 and TRBJ1-2; D gene uncertain. This CDR3 region has 11 residues. Germline V gene sequence: CDR1 SGHRS, CDR2 YFSETQ. V was cut by 5 bases and J by 3 bases, with 5 bases left in between. CDR3: CASSGDYGYTF. CDR3 nucleotides: TGCGCCAGCAGTGGGGACTATGGCTACACCTTC.

CDR3 sequence (DNA): TGCGCCAGCAGCGTCCGGGAGACGGTGTCCAATGAGCAGTTCTTC. This translates into CASSVRETVSNEQFF. The chain is built from TRBV5-1 and TRBJ2-1; D perhaps matches TRBD2 (6 bases). Trimming left V 4 bases short and J 6 bases short, with 17 bases between. Germline V gene lookup returns CDR1 SGHRS and CDR2 YFSETQ. The CDR3 runs to 15 residues. Full variable domain (remainder filled in from reference TRBV5-1 and TRBJ2-1): KAGVTQTPRYLIKTRGQQVTLSCSPISGHRSVSWYQQTPGQGLQFLFEYFSETQRNKGNFPGRFSGRQFSNSRSEMNVSTLELGDSALYLCASSVRETVSNEQFFGPGTRLTVL.

The CDR3 protein is CASSQEPQLGYGYTF. DNA of the CDR3: TGCGCCAGCAGCCAAGAACCTCAGTTGGGCTATGGCTACACCTTC. This chain joins TRBV4-1 and TRBJ1-2; D uncertain. The germline V gene encodes CDR1 MGHRA and CDR2 YSYEKL. Trimming removed 0 bases at V and 4 bases at J, with 12 bases between. The CDR3 is made up of 15 amino acids.

The sample holds a few counts of this clone. V is TRBV28 and J is TRBJ1-1; D is unresolved. The germline CDR1 and CDR2 sequences are MDHEN and SYDVKM. The V end lost 5 bases, the J end lost 1 base, and 23 bases lay between the germline ends. The CDR3 is made up of 18 amino acids. The CDR3 DNA reads as TGTGCCAGCAGTCCCCGGAAGGGCGATGCGAAGAAGAACACTGAAGCTTTCTTT. Amino acids: CASSPRKGDAKKNTEAFF.

J is TRBJ1-1 and V is TRBV9, with D tentatively TRBD1 (5 bases). Trimming removed 2 bases from V and 3 bases from J, with 5 bases in between. CDR3 length: 12 amino acids. The germline V gene has CDR1 SGDLS and CDR2 YYNGEE. The CDR3 sequence: CASSVGDTEAFF. The CDR3 coding sequence is TGTGCCAGCAGCGTGGGGGACACTGAAGCTTTCTTT.

The genes are TRBV2 and TRBJ1-1, with D hard to call. The V end lost 8 bases, the J end lost 5 bases, and 12 bases lay between the germline ends. In germline, CDR1 is SNHLY, CDR2 FYNNEI. The CDR3 is 12 residues long. This CDR3 is CASGEDGTEAFF. CDR3 DNA sequence: TGTGCCAGCGGGGAAGATGGGACTGAAGCTTTCTTT.

V usage is TRBV7-2 and J usage is TRBJ2-1, with 10 bases lining up with TRBD2. V shed 5 bases and J 4 bases; nucleotides not matched to a gene: 5. The CDR3 covers 15 residues. Germline V gives CDR1 SGHTA, CDR2 FQGNSA. CDR3 in DNA: TGTGCCAGCAGCCCCACTAGCGGGAATTACAATGAGCAGTTCTTC. Translating gives CASSPTSGNYNEQFF.

V gene TRBV2 combines with J gene TRBJ2-2; possibly TRBD1 for D (6 bases). Trimming removed 8 bases from V and 0 bases from J, with 13 bases in between. CDR1 SNHLY and CDR2 FYNNEI come from the germline V gene. The CDR3 is 15 residues long. CDR3: CASREGTPNTGELFF. CDR3 nucleotides: TGTGCCAGCCGCGAAGGGACACCGAACACCGGGGAGCTGTTTTTT.

The V call is TRBV15, the J call TRBJ2-7; D not resolved. The germline V gene encodes CDR1 LNHNV and CDR2 YYDKDF (reference sequence). The CDR3 totals 15 residues. Trimming took 0 bases from V and 2 from J, leaving 11 bases between them. This chain's CDR3 is CATSREYGQTYEQYF. CDR3 in DNA: TGTGCCACCAGCAGAGAATACGGGCAGACCTACGAGCAGTACTTC.

J is TRBJ1-1 and V is TRBV7-9; D is perhaps TRBD1 (6 bases). CDR1 is SEHNR, CDR2 FQNEAQ, per germline (reference sequence). The germline V and J ends were trimmed by 5 bases and 1 base, with 17 bases remaining between them. The CDR3 sequence is 16 residues long. This chain's CDR3 is CASSLPWGTTNTEAFF. Written as DNA, the CDR3 is TGTGCCAGCAGCCTTCCCTGGGGGACAACGAACACTGAAGCTTTCTTT.

This clone was observed once. The chain recombines TRBV7-3 with TRBJ1-2, with TRBD1 matching over 10 bases. Unmatched junction bases numbered 24, after V lost 2 bases and J lost 3 bases. The CDR3 length is 22 residues. The germline gives CDR1 SGHTA, CDR2 FQGTGA. Here the CDR3 DNA reads TGTGCCAGCAGCTTATCCGCCCGGGACAGGGGAGCAGCACGCCTGGGGGACTATGGCTACACCTTC. Translation gives CASSLSARDRGAARLGDYGYTF.

CDR3 DNA: TGTGCCAGCAGCCCGACAGGGGACGAGCAGTACTTC. It translates to CASSPTGDEQYF. The chain employs TRBV13 and TRBJ2-7, with 8 positions matching TRBD1. V trimming: 5 bases; J trimming: 5 bases; junction bases outside the gene matches: 2. CDR1 is PRHDT, CDR2 FYEKMQ, per germline (reference sequence). This CDR3 has 12 residues.

Note on this clone: A junction boundary mismatches the germline segment, possibly from a read error. The rearrangement links TRBV30 to TRBJ1-1; no clear D. The germline V gene encodes CDR1 GTSNPN and CDR2 SVGIG (reference sequence). The length of the CDR3 is 13 residues. The CDR3 loop is CAWSVRELTDAFF. The CDR3 coding sequence is TGTGCCTGGAGTGTACGGGAACTGACTGACGCTTTCTTT.

This clone was recorded a few times. The CDR3 protein is CASSLGGAGVGEQFF. DNA for the CDR3: TGTGCCAGCAGTCTGGGGGGGGCGGGAGTCGGGGAGCAGTTCTTC. V usage is TRBV6-1 and J usage is TRBJ2-1; D possibly corresponds to TRBD2 (7 bases). Trimming took off 5 bases at V and 10 bases at J, with 21 bases between the two ends. CDR1 is MNHNS and CDR2 is SASEGT in the germline V gene. The CDR3 runs 15 residues.

The chain employs TRBV11-2 and TRBJ1-2; 10 positions match TRBD1. V dropped 4 bases and J dropped 7; count of bases not matched to a gene: 12. From germline, CDR1 is SGHAT and CDR2 FQNNGV. This CDR3 contains 16 residues. This CDR3 is CASSSHRDRGRGGYTF. DNA for the CDR3: TGTGCCAGCAGCTCCCACCGGGACAGGGGAAGGGGTGGCTACACCTTC. Supplemented by reference TRBV11-2 and TRBJ1-2, the full variable domain reads EAGVAQSPRYKIIEKRQSVAFWCNPISGHATLYWYQQILGQGPKLLIQFQNNGVVDDSQLPKDRFSAERLKGVDSTLKIQPAKLEDSAVYLCASSSHRDRGRGGYTFGSGTRLTVV.

This chain links TRBV10-3 with TRBJ2-3; 10 positions agree with TRBD2. With V trimmed by 10 bases and J by 0 bases, 16 bases remained unmatched. This CDR3 has 18 residues. CDR1 and CDR2 (germline): ENHRY, SYGVKD. The CDR3 region is CATHAPSGRNPSTDTQYF. DNA for the CDR3: TGTGCCACCCATGCCCCTAGCGGGAGAAATCCTAGCACAGATACGCAGTATTTT.

This chain links TRBV7-8 with TRBJ1-5, with TRBD1 identical over 9 bases. The CDR3 is 17 residues long. CDR1 SGHVS and CDR2 FQNEAQ come from the germline V gene. V dropped 1 base and J dropped 4; count of bases not matched to a gene: 8. In DNA form, the CDR3 reads TGTGCCAGCAGCTTAGGCCTAGGGACAGGGTCTAATCAGCCCCAGCATTTT. This translates into CASSLGLGTGSNQPQHF.

The chain couples TRBV11-2 to TRBJ2-7, with D uncertain. The germline CDR1 and CDR2 sequences are SGHAT and FQNNGV. The V end lost 2 bases, the J end lost 3 bases, and 17 bases lay between the germline ends. This CDR3 is 16 amino acids long. The chain's CDR3 is CASSLSVSYPSYEQYF. The CDR3 DNA is TGTGCCAGCAGCTTATCCGTATCTTACCCAAGCTACGAGCAGTACTTC.

The V gene is TRBV27, the J gene TRBJ2-1; maybe TRBD2 (6 bases). Germline CDR1 is MNHEY and CDR2 is SMNVEV (reference sequence). Trimming took 2 bases from V and 10 from J, leaving 12 bases between them. The CDR3 spans 13 residues. The CDR3 spells CASSLGLGGEQFF. CDR3 bases: TGTGCCAGCAGTTTAGGACTGGGAGGCGAGCAGTTCTTC.

The rearrangement links TRBV27 to TRBJ2-7; no firm D call. CDR3 length: 15 residues. The ends were cut back, 2 bases at V and 2 bases at J, with 13 bases in the middle. Germline V gives CDR1 MNHEY, CDR2 SMNVEV (reference sequence). DNA for the CDR3: TGTGCCAGCAGTTTAAAAGGCGGCGGAGCCTACGAGCAGTACTTC. This codes for CASSLKGGGAYEQYF.

The rearrangement uses TRBV9 and TRBJ2-3, with no clear D. The CDR3 loop spans 16 amino acids. The germline V gene has CDR1 SGDLS and CDR2 YYNGEE. The V and J ends lost 3 bases and 1 base respectively, with 15 bases between them. This CDR3 reads CASSGLSVGGTDTQYF. The CDR3 DNA is TGTGCCAGCAGCGGACTTTCGGTTGGCGGCACAGATACGCAGTATTTT.

V is TRBV5-1 and J is TRBJ2-5, with TRBD2 matching over 8 bases. The CDR3 has 15 amino acids. V was pared by 3 bases and J by 4 bases, with 8 bases of the junction left unmatched. Germline CDR1 SGHRS, CDR2 YFSETQ. CDR3 nucleotide sequence: TGCGCCAGCAGCTCAGGTAGCGGGAATCGAGAGACCCAGTACTTC. It yields the protein CASSSGSGNRETQYF.

CDR3 coding DNA: TGTGCCAGCAGCCCGGGGGGGACAGGGATTCTTTATGGCTACACCTTC. Its translation: CASSPGGTGILYGYTF. This chain joins TRBV5-4 and TRBJ1-2, with 9 bases lining up with TRBD1. Germline V CDR1 and CDR2: SGHNT, YYREEE (reference sequence). The CDR3 extends over 16 amino acids. Losses at the gene ends were 4 bases for V and 5 bases for J; bases not matched to a gene: 12.

The gene calls are TRBV6-5 and TRBJ2-3, with TRBD1 identical over 10 bases. The CDR3 length is 14 residues. Trimming removed 8 bases from V and 3 bases from J; junction bases left unmatched: 5. Germline CDR1 is MNHEY and CDR2 is SVGAGI. This CDR3 reads CASGPGQGTDTQYF. The DNA of the CDR3 is TGTGCCAGCGGTCCGGGACAGGGGACAGATACGCAGTATTTT.